The 9 T cell receptor beta chains below were found in one sample sequenced in a study of esophageal squamous cell carcinoma under preoperative chemotherapy. Sample time point: before preoperative PTX-NDP chemotherapy. TCRdb processed the PCR reads anew with MiXCR; each CDR3 protein has one entry. In the table there are roughly 30,000 distinct CDR3 sequences, roughly half of which are singletons. Collection took place from a patient given preoperative chemotherapy. Receptor source: a human donor with esophageal squamous cell carcinoma. The donor label of this sample is uncertain.

The chain links TRBV12-3 or TRBV12-4 to TRBJ2-1, with 7 bases aligning to TRBD1. The J call may be incorrect, as the DNA end agrees better with TRBJ2-5. The CDR3 runs to 14 residues. CDR3 residues: CASRQGPDQETQYF. The CDR3 DNA reads as TGTGCCAGCAGACAGGGGCCGGACCAAGAGACCCAGTACTTC.

This clonotype was counted at least ten times. The chain uses TRBV7-9 and TRBJ2-2; D tentatively fits TRBD1 or TRBD2 (6 bases each). Germline CDR1 reads SEHNR; CDR2 reads FQNEAQ (reference sequence). The CDR3 extends over 16 amino acids. Trimming pared 5 bases from V and 8 bases from J, leaving 21 bases between. CDR3 sequence (DNA): TGTGCCAGCAGCCCTCGACAGGCACGCGGGGTAGGGGAGCTGTTTTTT. It translates to CASSPRQARGVGELFF.

The chain recombines TRBV18 with TRBJ2-7, with 7 bases lining up with TRBD1. The J segment lost 2 bases and the V segment lost 3 bases, leaving 4 bases of the junction unmatched. This CDR3 is built from 14 residues. Germline CDR1 and CDR2: KGHSH and LQKENI. The CDR3: CASSPRQGTYEQYF. The CDR3, as DNA: TGTGCCAGCTCACCTAGACAGGGAACCTACGAGCAGTACTTC.

This clonotype was seen a few times. The genes are TRBV12-3 or TRBV12-4 and TRBJ2-1; D is tentatively TRBD1 or TRBD2 (6 bases each). V was clipped by 7 bases and J by 2 bases, with 12 bases between them. The CDR3 runs to 14 residues. The CDR3 DNA reads TGTGCCAGCACTGTGGGGGGCCCCTACAATGAGCAGTTCTTC. It is translated as CASTVGGPYNEQFF.

This clonotype was found many times. The rearrangement uses TRBV28 and TRBJ2-5; D not certain. CDR3 length: 12 amino acids. Deletions cut 3 bases from V and 6 bases from J, with 8 bases between. Germline CDR1 reads MDHEN; CDR2 reads SYDVKM. CDR3 sequence reads: CASSLPRKTQYF. In DNA, the CDR3 is TGTGCCAGCAGTTTGCCGAGGAAGACCCAGTACTTC. Filled out from reference TRBV28 and TRBJ2-5, the complete variable domain reads DVKVTQSSRYLVKRTGEKVFLECVQDMDHENMFWYRQDPGLGLRLIYFSYDVKMKEKGDIPEGYSVSREKKERFSLILESASTNQTSMYLCASSLPRKTQYFGPGTRLLVL.

This clonotype was seen only once. V gene TRBV7-2 combines with J gene TRBJ2-3; weak D call: TRBD1 (5 bases). Germline V gives CDR1 SGHTA, CDR2 FQGNSA. This CDR3 contains 14 residues. The V and J ends lost 8 bases and 12 bases respectively, with 24 bases between them. CDR3 sequence reads: CASARLWGKDIQYF. CDR3 coding DNA: TGTGCCAGCGCGAGGCTGTGGGGCAAAGATATTCAGTATTTT.

This clonotype was picked up one time. At one end, the junction sequence differs from germline, possibly due to a read error. The chain employs TRBV12-3 or TRBV12-4 and TRBJ2-3; 10 bases are a match to TRBD2. The CDR3 length is 15 residues. CDR3 loop: CARGRLAGPQDTQYF. The CDR3 DNA reads TGTGCCAGGGGCAGACTAGCGGGTCCTCAAGATACGCAGTACTTT.

This clonotype was found many times. This rearrangement joins TRBV7-2 to TRBJ2-2; the match to TRBD2 covers 7 bases. The CDR3 is 18 amino acids. The germline V gene encodes CDR1 SGHTA and CDR2 FQGNSA. Trimming took 2 bases from V and 4 from J; bases not matched to a gene: 13. The CDR3 DNA reads TGTGCCAGCAGCTTAAAACTTCAGCGGGACCCCTTCACCGGGGAGCTGTTTTTT. This translates into CASSLKLQRDPFTGELFF.

CDR3 DNA sequence: TGTGCCAGCAGCTTAGGTCGGACAGGGACCTCCAATGAGCAGTTCTTC. This translates into CASSLGRTGTSNEQFF. V and J are TRBV7-2 and TRBJ2-1, with 8 bases lining up with TRBD1. Looked up from germline, CDR1 is SGHTA and CDR2 is FQGNSA. The V and J ends lost 1 base and 6 bases, in that order; junction bases with no gene match: 8. This CDR3 comprises 16 residues. Using reference TRBV7-2 and TRBJ2-1 for the parts outside the CDR3, the full variable domain is GAGVSQSPSNKVTEKGKDVELRCDPISGHTALYWYRQSLGQGLEFLIYFQGNSAPDKSGLPSDRFSAERTGGSVSTLTIQRTQQEDSAVYLCASSLGRTGTSNEQFFGPGTRLTVL.